The 3 T cell receptor beta chains below all came from one sample that was sequenced in a study of CD8+CD57+ T cells in acquired aplastic anemia. Patients chosen for sequencing had CD8+CD57+ cells that had expanded, as shown by flow cytometry. Genomic DNA served as template for TCR beta VDJ and CDR3 profiling. TCRdb ran MiXCR on the reads and lists one entry per CDR3 protein. The sample lists tens of thousands of distinct CDR3 sequences, less than 65% occurring once. Sequencing was performed on sorted CD4+, CD8+, or CD8+CD57+ T cells (not recorded which) from PBMCs. The receptors come from a human donor with aplastic anemia.

The gene calls are TRBV24-1 and TRBJ2-1, with 10 bases aligning to TRBD2. The CDR3 contains 16 residues. V shed 4 bases and J 7 bases; nucleotides not matched to a gene: 9. Germline loops: CDR1 KGHDR, CDR2 SFDVKD. CDR3 region: CATSDALAGVGNEQFF. The CDR3 coding sequence is TGTGCCACCAGTGACGCCCTAGCGGGAGTGGGGAATGAGCAGTTCTTC.

Notes on this clonotype: A junction boundary mismatches the germline segment, possibly from a read error. The chain links TRBV20-1 to TRBJ2-5, with TRBD2 matching 11 bases. This CDR3 is built from 14 residues. The germline V gene encodes CDR1 DFQATT and CDR2 SNEGSKA (reference sequence). CDR3 bases: TGCGGTGCTAGACTAGCGGGGTACCAAGAGACCCAGTACTTC. Translated, it gives CGARLAGYQETQYF.

This clonotype was counted a few times. A read error may explain this, as a much larger clone is one base away. The chain recombines TRBV20-1 with TRBJ2-6; D is unclear. Germline CDR1 and CDR2: DFQATT and SNEGSKA (reference sequence). CDR3 length equals 17 residues. The CDR3 sequence is CSAGDLYPISGANVLTF. CDR3 sequence (DNA): TGCAGTGCTGGAGATCTGTACCCGATCTCTGGGGCCAACGTCCTGACTTTC.